A selection of T cell receptor beta chains follows, all from one sample in a study of OX40 agonist ivuxolimab in advanced cancers. Only in-frame clones appear in the TCRdb table, and some are missing; sequencing was by immunoSEQ multiplex PCR. The table lists approximately 52,000 clones, roughly 85% of them singletons. Here the sequenced sample was CD4+ or CD8+ T cells sorted from blood, taken in a trial of the OX40 agonist ivuxolimab. These receptor sequences come from an adult with an advanced solid tumor such as melanoma, head and neck, liver or kidney cancer. Both conserved end residues are trimmed from each CDR3. The order of the fields is V gene, CDR3 protein.

V: TRBV6-5; CDR3: ASSRHLNTEAF
V: TRBV11-3; CDR3: ASSFRTSGRKDEQF
V: TRBV6-5; CDR3: ASSYGGGLKNTEAF
V: TRBV7-9; CDR3: ASSFGTQY
V: TRBV7-8; CDR3: ASSSRTSGTGEQY
V: TRBV2; CDR3: ASSETGQGGGYT
V: TRBV5-4; CDR3: ASSSPGLAGDRY
V: TRBV13; CDR3: ASSLGDRQETQY
V: TRBV6-5; CDR3: ASSRTGTEAF
V: TRBV6-1; CDR3: ASSEVNRAEAF
V: TRBV28; CDR3: ASSIQTGGNEKLF
V: TRBV28; CDR3: ASSLSSFNTGELF
V: TRBV5-4; CDR3: ASSSPSGLAYPTQY
V: TRBV7-9; CDR3: ASSLAFSFTDTQY
V: TRBV29-1; CDR3: SVEGGGQGANDGELF
V: TRBV7-9; CDR3: ASSSSLATEAF
V: TRBV18; CDR3: ASSQGTSGTTDTQY
V: TRBV28; CDR3: ASSFAGQGSYEQY
V: TRBV5-6; CDR3: ASTLGETNYGYT
V: TRBV14; CDR3: ASSHLVGGGNTIY
V: TRBV10-3; CDR3: AISESGGSSDTQY
V: TRBV6-5; CDR3: ASSTTWTAKLF
V: TRBV18; CDR3: ASSPSLSSYNEQF
V: TRBV4-1; CDR3: ASSQESNYGYT
V: TRBV4-2; CDR3: ASSQDPLGNIQY
V: TRBV28; CDR3: ASRNPGQGYNEQF
V: TRBV19; CDR3: ASSIGQGDLGYT
V: TRBV4-1; CDR3: ASSQEDSRQY
V: TRBV11-3; CDR3: ASSLGPSTYEQY
V: TRBV6-5; CDR3: ASSYSIGGGQPQH
V: TRBV6-6; CDR3: ASSSGTVQY
V: TRBV9; CDR3: ASSVGIAPYNEQF
V: TRBV5-1; CDR3: ASSAGKTATNEKLF
V: TRBV5-1; CDR3: ASSLAGGRRRLAGGQETQY
V: TRBV6-1; CDR3: ASSEGRGLQPLH
V: TRBV2; CDR3: ASSDPGDYGYT
V: TRBV19; CDR3: ASISAGNTIY
V: TRBV5-1; CDR3: ASSLLETSGTEAF
V: TRBV28; CDR3: ASSLGVLRYEQY
V: TRBV4-1; CDR3: ASSQTPFGTGVFREQF
V: TRBV7-2; CDR3: ASSPRREGDIQY
V: TRBV2; CDR3: ASSEDRSEDTQY
V: TRBV20-1; CDR3: SARDIGGQF
V: TRBV18; CDR3: ASSLAGYEQY
V: TRBV6-1; CDR3: ASGGGAYQPQH